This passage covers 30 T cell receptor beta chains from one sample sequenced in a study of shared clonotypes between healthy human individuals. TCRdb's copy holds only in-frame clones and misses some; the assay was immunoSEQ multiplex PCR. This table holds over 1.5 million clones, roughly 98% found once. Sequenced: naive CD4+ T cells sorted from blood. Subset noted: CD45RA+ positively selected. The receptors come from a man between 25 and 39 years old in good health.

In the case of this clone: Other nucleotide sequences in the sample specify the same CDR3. The CDR3 bases are TGTGCCAGCAGCTTGAGGTCAGATACGCAGTATTTT. Protein sequence: CASSLRSDTQYF. The chain uses TRBV7-9 and TRBJ2-3, with D hard to call. CDR3 size: 12 residues. The V gene lost 3 bases and the J gene lost 4 bases, with 5 bases spanning the gap. In germline, CDR1 is SEHNR, CDR2 FQNEAQ (reference sequence). The full variable domain, in which reference TRBV7-9 and TRBJ2-3 provide the parts outside the CDR3, is DTGVSQNPRHKITKRGQNVTFRCDPISEHNRLYWYRQTLGQGPEFLTYFQNEAQLEKSRLLSDRFSAERPKGSFSTLEIQRTEQGDSAMYLCASSLRSDTQYFGPGTRLTVL.

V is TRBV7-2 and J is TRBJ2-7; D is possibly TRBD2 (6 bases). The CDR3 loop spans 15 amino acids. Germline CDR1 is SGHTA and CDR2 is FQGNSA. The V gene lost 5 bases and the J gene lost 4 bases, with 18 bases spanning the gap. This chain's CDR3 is CASSNGLANRYEQYF. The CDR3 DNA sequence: TGTGCCAGCAGCAATGGCCTAGCGAATCGATACGAGCAGTACTTC. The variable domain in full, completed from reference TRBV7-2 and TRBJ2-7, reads GAGVSQSPSNKVTEKGKDVELRCDPISGHTALYWYRQSLGQGLEFLIYFQGNSAPDKSGLPSDRFSAERTGGSVSTLTIQRTQQEDSAVYLCASSNGLANRYEQYFGPGTRLTVT.

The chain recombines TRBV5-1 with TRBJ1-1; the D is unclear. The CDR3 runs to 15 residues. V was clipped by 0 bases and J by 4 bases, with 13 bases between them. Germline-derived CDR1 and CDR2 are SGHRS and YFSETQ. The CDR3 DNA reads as TGCGCCAGCAGCTTGGGACTCCACCGAGGCACTGAAGCTTTCTTT. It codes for CASSLGLHRGTEAFF.

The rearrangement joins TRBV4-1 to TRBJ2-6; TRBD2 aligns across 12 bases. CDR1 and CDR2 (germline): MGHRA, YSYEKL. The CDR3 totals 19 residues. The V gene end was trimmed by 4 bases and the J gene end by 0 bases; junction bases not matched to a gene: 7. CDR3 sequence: CASSPSPSGRGSGANVLTF. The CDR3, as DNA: TGCGCCAGCAGCCCATCCCCTAGCGGGAGGGGCTCTGGGGCCAACGTCCTGACTTTC.

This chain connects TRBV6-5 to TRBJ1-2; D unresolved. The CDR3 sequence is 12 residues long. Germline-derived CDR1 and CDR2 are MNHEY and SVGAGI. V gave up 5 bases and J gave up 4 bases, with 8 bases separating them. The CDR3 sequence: CASSQDFYGYTF. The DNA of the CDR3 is TGTGCCAGCAGTCAGGACTTCTATGGCTACACCTTC.

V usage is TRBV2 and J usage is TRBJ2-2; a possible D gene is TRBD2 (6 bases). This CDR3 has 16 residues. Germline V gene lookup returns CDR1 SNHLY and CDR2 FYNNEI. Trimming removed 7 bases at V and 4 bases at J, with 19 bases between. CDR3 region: CASKGRERGGTGELFF. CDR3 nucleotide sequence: TGTGCCAGCAAAGGTCGGGAGAGGGGCGGCACCGGGGAGCTGTTTTTT.

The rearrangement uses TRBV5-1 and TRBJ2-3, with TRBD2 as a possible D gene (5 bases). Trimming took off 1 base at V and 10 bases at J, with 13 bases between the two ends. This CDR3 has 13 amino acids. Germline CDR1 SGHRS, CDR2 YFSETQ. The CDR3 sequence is CASSLSSGDPQYF. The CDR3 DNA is TGCGCCAGCAGCTTGTCTTCCGGGGATCCGCAGTATTTT.

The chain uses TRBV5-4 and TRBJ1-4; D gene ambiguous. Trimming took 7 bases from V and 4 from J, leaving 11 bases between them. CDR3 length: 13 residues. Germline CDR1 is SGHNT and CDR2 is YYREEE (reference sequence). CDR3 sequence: CASGDPGNEKLFF. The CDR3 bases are TGTGCCAGCGGCGATCCTGGTAATGAAAAACTGTTTTTT. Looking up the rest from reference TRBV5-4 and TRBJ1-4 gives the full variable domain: ETGVTQSPTHLIKTRGQQVTLRCSSQSGHNTVSWYQQALGQGPQFIFQYYREEENGRGNFPPRFSGLQFPNYSSELNVNALELDDSALYLCASGDPGNEKLFFGSGTQLSVL.

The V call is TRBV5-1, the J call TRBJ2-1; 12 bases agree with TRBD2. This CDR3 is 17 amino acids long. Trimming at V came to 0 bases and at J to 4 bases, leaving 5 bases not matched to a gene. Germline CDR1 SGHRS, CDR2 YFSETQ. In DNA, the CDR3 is TGCGCCAGCAGCTTGGGACTAGCGGGAGCCTATTACAATGAGCAGTTCTTC. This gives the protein CASSLGLAGAYYNEQFF.

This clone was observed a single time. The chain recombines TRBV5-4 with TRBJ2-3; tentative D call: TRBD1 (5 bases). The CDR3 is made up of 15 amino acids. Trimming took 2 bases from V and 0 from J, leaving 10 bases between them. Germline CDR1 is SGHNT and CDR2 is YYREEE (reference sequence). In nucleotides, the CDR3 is TGTGCCAGCAGCTTAGGCAGGGTGAGCACAGATACGCAGTATTTT. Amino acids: CASSLGRVSTDTQYF.

In DNA, the CDR3 is TGTGCCAGCAGCTTAGGCGGGAGGGTATACAATGAGCAGTTCTTC. Its translation is CASSLGGRVYNEQFF. The gene calls are TRBV11-2 and TRBJ2-1; 9 bases align to TRBD2. This CDR3 is 15 amino acids long. The V gene's germline CDR1 is SGHAT and CDR2 FQNNGV. V shed 1 base and J 4 bases; nucleotides not matched to a gene: 2.

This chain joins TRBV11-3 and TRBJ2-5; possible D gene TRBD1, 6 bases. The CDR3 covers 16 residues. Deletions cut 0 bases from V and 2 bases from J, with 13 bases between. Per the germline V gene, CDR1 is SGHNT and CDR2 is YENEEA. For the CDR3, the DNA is TGTGCCAGCAGCTTAGATTCAACCAGGGGACAAGAGACCCAGTACTTC. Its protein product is CASSLDSTRGQETQYF.

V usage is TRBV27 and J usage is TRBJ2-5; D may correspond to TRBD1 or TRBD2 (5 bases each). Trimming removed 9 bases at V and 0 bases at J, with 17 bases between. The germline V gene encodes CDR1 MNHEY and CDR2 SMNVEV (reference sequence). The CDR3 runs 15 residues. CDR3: CASTNRWGNQETQYF. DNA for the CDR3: TGTGCCAGTACCAACCGGTGGGGGAACCAAGAGACCCAGTACTTC.

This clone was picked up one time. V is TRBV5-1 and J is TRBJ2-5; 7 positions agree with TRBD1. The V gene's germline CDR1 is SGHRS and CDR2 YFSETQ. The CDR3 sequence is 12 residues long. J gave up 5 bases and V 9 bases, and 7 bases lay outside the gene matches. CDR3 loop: CATRQGAETQYF. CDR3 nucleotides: TGCGCCACGAGACAGGGAGCGGAGACCCAGTACTTC.

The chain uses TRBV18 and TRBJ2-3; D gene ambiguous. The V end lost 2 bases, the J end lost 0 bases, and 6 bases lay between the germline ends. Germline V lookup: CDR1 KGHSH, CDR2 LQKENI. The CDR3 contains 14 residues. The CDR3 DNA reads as TGTGCCAGCTCACCAGTGTGGAGCACAGATACGCAGTATTTT. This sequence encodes CASSPVWSTDTQYF.

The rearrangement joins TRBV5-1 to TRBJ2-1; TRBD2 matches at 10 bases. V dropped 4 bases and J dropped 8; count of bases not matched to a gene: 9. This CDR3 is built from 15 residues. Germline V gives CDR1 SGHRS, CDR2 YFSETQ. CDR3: CASSRVAGGVDEQFF. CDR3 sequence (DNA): TGCGCCAGCAGCCGTGTAGCGGGAGGAGTGGATGAGCAGTTCTTC. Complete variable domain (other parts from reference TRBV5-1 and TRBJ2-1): KAGVTQTPRYLIKTRGQQVTLSCSPISGHRSVSWYQQTPGQGLQFLFEYFSETQRNKGNFPGRFSGRQFSNSRSEMNVSTLELGDSALYLCASSRVAGGVDEQFFGPGTRLTVL.

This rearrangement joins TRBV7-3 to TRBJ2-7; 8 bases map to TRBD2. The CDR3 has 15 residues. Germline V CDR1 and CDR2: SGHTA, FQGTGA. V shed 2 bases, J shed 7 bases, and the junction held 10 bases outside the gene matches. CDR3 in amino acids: CASSLEASGFGEQYF. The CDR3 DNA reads TGTGCCAGCAGCTTAGAGGCTAGCGGGTTCGGGGAGCAGTACTTC.

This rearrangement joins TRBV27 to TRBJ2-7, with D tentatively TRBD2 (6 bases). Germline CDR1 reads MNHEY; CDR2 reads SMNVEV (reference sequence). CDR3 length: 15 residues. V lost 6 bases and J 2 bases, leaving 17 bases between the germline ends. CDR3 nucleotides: TGTGCCAGCAGGTACCGGGGGACGTCGACCTACGAGCAGTACTTC. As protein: CASRYRGTSTYEQYF.

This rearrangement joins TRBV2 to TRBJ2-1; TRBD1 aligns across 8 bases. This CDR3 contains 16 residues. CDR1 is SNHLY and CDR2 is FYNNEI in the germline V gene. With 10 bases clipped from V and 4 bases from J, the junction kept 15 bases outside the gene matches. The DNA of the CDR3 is TGTGCCACTGCCCCCCCTTCCGGGACAGGATACAATGAGCAGTTCTTC. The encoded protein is CATAPPSGTGYNEQFF. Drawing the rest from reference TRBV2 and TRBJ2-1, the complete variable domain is EPEVTQTPSHQVTQMGQEVILRCVPISNHLYFYWYRQILGQKVEFLVSFYNNEISEKSEIFDDQFSVERPDGSNFTLKIRSTKLEDSAMYFCATAPPSGTGYNEQFFGPGTRLTVL.

CDR3 nucleotide sequence: TGTGCCAGCAGTTACGGACAGGGGCGGAGCACAGATACGCAGTATTTT. Translated: CASSYGQGRSTDTQYF. The rearrangement links TRBV5-4 to TRBJ2-3; 9 bases agree with TRBD1. CDR3 size: 16 residues. The J segment lost 0 bases and the V segment lost 5 bases, leaving 7 bases of the junction unmatched. Germline lookup yields CDR1 SGHNT and CDR2 YYREEE (reference sequence).

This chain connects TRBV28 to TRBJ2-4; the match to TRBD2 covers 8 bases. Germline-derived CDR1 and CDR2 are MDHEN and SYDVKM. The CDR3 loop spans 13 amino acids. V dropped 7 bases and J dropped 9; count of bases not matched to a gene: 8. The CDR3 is CASTTPGGGIQYF. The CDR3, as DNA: TGTGCCAGCACTACTCCGGGAGGGGGCATTCAGTACTTC.

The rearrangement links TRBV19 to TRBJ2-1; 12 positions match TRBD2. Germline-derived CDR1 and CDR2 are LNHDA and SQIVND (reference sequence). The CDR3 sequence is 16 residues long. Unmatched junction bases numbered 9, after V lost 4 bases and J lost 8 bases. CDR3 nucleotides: TGTGCCAGTAGTACCCAGACTAGCGGGAGTCTACATGAGCAGTTCTTC. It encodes CASSTQTSGSLHEQFF.

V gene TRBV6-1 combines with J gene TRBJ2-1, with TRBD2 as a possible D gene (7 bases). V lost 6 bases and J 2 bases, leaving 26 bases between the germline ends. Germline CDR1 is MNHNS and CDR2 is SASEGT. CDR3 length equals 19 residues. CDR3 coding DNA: TGTGCCAGCAGGGAATCCGGGACACCGTCTCTAGCGGCCTACAATGAGCAGTTCTTC. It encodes CASRESGTPSLAAYNEQFF.

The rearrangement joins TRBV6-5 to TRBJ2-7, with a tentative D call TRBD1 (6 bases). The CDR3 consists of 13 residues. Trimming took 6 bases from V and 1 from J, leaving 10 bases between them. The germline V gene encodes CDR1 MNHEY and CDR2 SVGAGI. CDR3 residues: CASRRQESYEQYF. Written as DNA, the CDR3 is TGTGCCAGCAGACGACAGGAATCCTACGAGCAGTACTTC.

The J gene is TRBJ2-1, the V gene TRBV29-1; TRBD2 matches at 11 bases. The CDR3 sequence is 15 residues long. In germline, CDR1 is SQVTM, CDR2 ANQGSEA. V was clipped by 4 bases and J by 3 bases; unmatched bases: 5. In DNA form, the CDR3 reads TGCAGCGTTGCCCCGGGACTAGCGGTCTACAATGAGCAGTTCTTC. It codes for CSVAPGLAVYNEQFF.

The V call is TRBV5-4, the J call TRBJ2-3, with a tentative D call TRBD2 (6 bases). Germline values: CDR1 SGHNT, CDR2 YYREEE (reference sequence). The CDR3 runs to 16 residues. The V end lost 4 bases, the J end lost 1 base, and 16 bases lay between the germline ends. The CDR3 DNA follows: TGTGCCAGCAGCCAAAGACTAGAGATTGGCACAGATACGCAGTATTTT. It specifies CASSQRLEIGTDTQYF.

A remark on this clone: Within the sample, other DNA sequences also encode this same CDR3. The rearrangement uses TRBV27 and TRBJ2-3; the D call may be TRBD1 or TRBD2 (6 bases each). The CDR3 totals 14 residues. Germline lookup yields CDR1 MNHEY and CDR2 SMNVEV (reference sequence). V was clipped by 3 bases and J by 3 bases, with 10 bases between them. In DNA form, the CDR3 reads TGTGCCAGCAGTTTTCAGGGGAGGACAGATACGCAGTATTTT. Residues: CASSFQGRTDTQYF.

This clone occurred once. The CDR3 protein is CASSLRQGAGDTQYF. CDR3 bases: TGTGCCAGCAGCTTACGGCAGGGGGCTGGTGATACGCAGTATTTT. The gene calls are TRBV7-9 and TRBJ2-3; 8 bases map to TRBD1. Per the germline V gene, CDR1 is SEHNR and CDR2 is FQNEAQ (reference sequence). This CDR3 is built from 15 residues. Losses at the gene ends were 2 bases for V and 6 bases for J; bases not matched to a gene: 7. The complete variable domain, with remaining parts taken from reference TRBV7-9 and TRBJ2-3, reads DTGVSQNPRHKITKRGQNVTFRCDPISEHNRLYWYRQTLGQGPEFLTYFQNEAQLEKSRLLSDRFSAERPKGSFSTLEIQRTEQGDSAMYLCASSLRQGAGDTQYFGPGTRLTVL.

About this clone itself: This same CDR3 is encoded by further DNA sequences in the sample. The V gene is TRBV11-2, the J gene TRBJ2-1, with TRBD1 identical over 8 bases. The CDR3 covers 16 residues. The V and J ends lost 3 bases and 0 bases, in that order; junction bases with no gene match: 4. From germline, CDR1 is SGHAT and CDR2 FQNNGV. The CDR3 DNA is TGTGCCAGCAGCTTCCGGACAGGGAGCTCCTACAATGAGCAGTTCTTC. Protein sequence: CASSFRTGSSYNEQFF. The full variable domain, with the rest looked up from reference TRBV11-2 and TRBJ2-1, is EAGVAQSPRYKIIEKRQSVAFWCNPISGHATLYWYQQILGQGPKLLIQFQNNGVVDDSQLPKDRFSAERLKGVDSTLKIQPAKLEDSAVYLCASSFRTGSSYNEQFFGPGTRLTVL.

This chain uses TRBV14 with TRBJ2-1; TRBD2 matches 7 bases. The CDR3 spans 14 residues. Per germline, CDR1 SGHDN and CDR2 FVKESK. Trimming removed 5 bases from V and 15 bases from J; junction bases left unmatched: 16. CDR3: CASSEVPISGYRFF. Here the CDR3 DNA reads TGTGCCAGCAGCGAAGTCCCCATTAGCGGGTATCGGTTCTTC.